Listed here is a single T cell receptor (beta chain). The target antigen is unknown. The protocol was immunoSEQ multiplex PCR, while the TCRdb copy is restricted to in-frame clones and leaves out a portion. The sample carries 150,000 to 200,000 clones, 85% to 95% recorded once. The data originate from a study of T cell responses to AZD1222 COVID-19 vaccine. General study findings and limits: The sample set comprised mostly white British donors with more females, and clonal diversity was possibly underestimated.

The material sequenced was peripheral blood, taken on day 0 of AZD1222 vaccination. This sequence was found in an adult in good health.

The CDR3 DNA sequence: TGTGCCAGCAGTCCCCGCGGAGGGGGCTGGTTCGGCAATCAGCCCCAGCATTTT. This sequence encodes CASSPRGGGWFGNQPQHF. The rearrangement links TRBV7-2 to TRBJ1-5; 7 bases match TRBD1. Germline V gene sequence: CDR1 SGHTA, CDR2 FQGNSA. V lost 6 bases to trimming and J lost 2 bases; unmatched junction nucleotides: 16. The CDR3 runs 18 residues.